This T cell receptor (beta chain) derives from a study of blood T cell repertoires in COVID-19 (dated by TCRdb to 2018 to 2021). Background on the whole study: The collaborator samples originated in the United States, Italy and Spain and spanned the acute and convalescent phases of COVID-19. The material from the prospective study consisted of cDNA or gDNA derived from T cells, B-cell-depleted T cells, or PBMCs. Subjects who had been exposed to COVID-19, were actively infected with it, or had recovered from it provided the deeply sampled blood TCRbeta repertoires that made up the dataset. The repertoires were made available in a free public database intended to serve as a resource for research on the immune response to SARS-CoV-2. The samples were drawn from two sources: the first 160 participants of the ongoing ImmuneRACE study, and approximately 1,300 subjects contributed by 6 global collaborators. The sample metadata nearly always contained a de-identified subject ID, COVID-19 status, age in years and sex. Where available, HLA class I and class II types were taken from metadata supplied by the sample provider and were not determined by assay-based typing.

Overall study outcomes, separate from this receptor: The quantity of clinical and demographic metadata differed by source and by participant and was supplied without curation.

Turning to this clone: The clone's antigen remains unknown. No base qualities exist here, and no much larger clone lies one base off it.

The immunoSEQ Assay, a bias-controlled multiplex PCR, was used to amplify TCRbeta CDR3 regions from genomic DNA. The study's own analysis went as follows. The number of nucleated cells in each sample was estimated from the amplification of reference gene primers within the assay. To quantify the absolute abundance of each unique TCRbeta CDR3 rearrangement, sequence reads were collapsed and filtered. For each sample, productive Simpson clonality was calculated by taking the square root of Simpson's diversity index across productive rearrangements. The table comes from immuneACCESS by way of TCRdb, which keeps in-frame sequences with V and J called. Part of the clones is missing from these tables; in studies checked, under half for an unresolved V gene and the rest for unknown reasons. From that table come the V and J calls and clone size; the DNA was used to work out D and trimming. In this sample the table shows about 390,000 clones, 80% to 90% of which occur a single time. The ten largest make up roughly 9.4% of the sample.

The germline ends are 5 bases apart after V is trimmed by 6 bases and J by 0 bases. From a lookup of the germline V gene (reference sequence), CDR1 and CDR2 are MNHNY and SVGAGI. The CDR3, cysteine through phenylalanine, is 13 amino acids long. Just the 39-base CDR3 DNA is kept, in frame starting at base 1. Participants in the prospective study were aged roughly 18 to 100 years, lived in about two dozen United States geographic areas, and enrolled through a virtual design. In the prospective study, participants were assigned to cohorts based on the clinical history participants reported in a screening survey and a study questionnaire. For ImmuneRACE Cohort 3, a participant was defined as recovered based on two consecutive negative NP/OP PCR tests, clearance by a healthcare professional, or resolution of symptoms. In the prospective study, mobile phlebotomists collected whole blood, serum and a nasopharyngeal or oropharyngeal swab from each participant. Prospective study participants could optionally give additional blood draws and questionnaires over an approximately two-month period. Before DNA extraction, prospective study blood samples were shipped either frozen or at room temperature.

The chain uses TRBV6-6 and TRBJ1-4; matching of 5 bases hints at TRBD1 as the D gene. The TCR originated in a woman between 50 and 59 years old who had recovered from COVID-19. The sample consisted of PBMCs or T cells enriched from blood (not recorded which). The DNA sequence follows: TGTGCCAGCAGACAGGCAACTAATGAAAAACTGTTTTTT. Translation gives CASRQATNEKLFF.